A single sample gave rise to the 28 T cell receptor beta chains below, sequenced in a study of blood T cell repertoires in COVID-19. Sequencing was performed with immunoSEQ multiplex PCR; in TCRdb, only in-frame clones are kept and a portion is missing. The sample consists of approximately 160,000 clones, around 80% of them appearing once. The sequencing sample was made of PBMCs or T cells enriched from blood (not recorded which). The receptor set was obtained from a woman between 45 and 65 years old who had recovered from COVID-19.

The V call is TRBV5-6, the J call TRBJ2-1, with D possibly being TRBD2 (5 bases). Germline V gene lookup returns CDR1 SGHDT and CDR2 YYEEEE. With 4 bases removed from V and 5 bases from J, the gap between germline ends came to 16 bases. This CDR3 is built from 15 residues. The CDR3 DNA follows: TGTGCCAGCAGCCAAAACGAGGGAACCGACAATGAGCAGTTCTTC. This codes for CASSQNEGTDNEQFF.

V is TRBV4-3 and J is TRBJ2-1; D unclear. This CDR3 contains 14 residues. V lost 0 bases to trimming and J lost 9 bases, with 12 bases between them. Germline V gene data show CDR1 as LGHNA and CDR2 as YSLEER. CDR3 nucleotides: TGCGCCAGCAGCCAAGAGAGAGGTGTCGGTGAGCAGTTCTTC. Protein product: CASSQERGVGEQFF.

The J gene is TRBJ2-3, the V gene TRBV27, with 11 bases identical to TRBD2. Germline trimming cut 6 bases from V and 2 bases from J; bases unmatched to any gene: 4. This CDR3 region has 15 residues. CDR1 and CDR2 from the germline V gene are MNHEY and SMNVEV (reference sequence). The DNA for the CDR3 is TGTGCCAGCAGCCTTAGCGGGGGGGCCACAGATACGCAGTATTTT. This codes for CASSLSGGATDTQYF.

CDR3 residues: CASTQGEKGYTF. The CDR3 DNA sequence: TGTGCCAGCACCCAGGGGGAGAAGGGCTACACCTTC. The chain links TRBV28 to TRBJ1-2; TRBD1 matches 7 bases. The CDR3 is 12 residues long. The V gene end was trimmed by 7 bases and the J gene end by 8 bases; junction bases not matched to a gene: 7. In germline, CDR1 is MDHEN, CDR2 SYDVKM.

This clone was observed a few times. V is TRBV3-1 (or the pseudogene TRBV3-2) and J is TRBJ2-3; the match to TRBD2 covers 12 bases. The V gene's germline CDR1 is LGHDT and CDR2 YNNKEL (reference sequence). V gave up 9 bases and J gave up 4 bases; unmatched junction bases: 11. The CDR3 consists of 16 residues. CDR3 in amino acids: CASSSRTSGKADTQYF. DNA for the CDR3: TGTGCCAGTAGTTCCCGGACTAGCGGGAAAGCAGATACGCAGTATTTT.

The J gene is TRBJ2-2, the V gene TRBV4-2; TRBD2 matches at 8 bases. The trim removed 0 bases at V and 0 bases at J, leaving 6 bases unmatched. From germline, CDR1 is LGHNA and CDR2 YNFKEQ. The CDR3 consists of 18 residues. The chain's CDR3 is CASSQDRLAGTNTGELFF. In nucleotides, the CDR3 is TGTGCCAGCAGCCAAGATAGGCTAGCGGGCACGAACACCGGGGAGCTGTTTTTT.

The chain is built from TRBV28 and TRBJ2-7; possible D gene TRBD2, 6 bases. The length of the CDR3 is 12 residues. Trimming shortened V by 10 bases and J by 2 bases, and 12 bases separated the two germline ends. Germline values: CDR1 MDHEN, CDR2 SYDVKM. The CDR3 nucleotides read TGTGCCACCCGGGGGTCCACCTACGAGCAGTACTTC. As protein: CATRGSTYEQYF.

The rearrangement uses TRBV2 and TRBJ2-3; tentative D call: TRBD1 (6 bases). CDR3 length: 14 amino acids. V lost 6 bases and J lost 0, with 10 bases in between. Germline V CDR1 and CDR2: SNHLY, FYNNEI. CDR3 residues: CASRAGVSTDTQYF. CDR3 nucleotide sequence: TGTGCCAGCAGAGCAGGGGTTAGCACAGATACGCAGTATTTT. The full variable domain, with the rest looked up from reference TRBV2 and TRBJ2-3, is EPEVTQTPSHQVTQMGQEVILRCVPISNHLYFYWYRQILGQKVEFLVSFYNNEISEKSEIFDDQFSVERPDGSNFTLKIRSTKLEDSAMYFCASRAGVSTDTQYFGPGTRLTVL.

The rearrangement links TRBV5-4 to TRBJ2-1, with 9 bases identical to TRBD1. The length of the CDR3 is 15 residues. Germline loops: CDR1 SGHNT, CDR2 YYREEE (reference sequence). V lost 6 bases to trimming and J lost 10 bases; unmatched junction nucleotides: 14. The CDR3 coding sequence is TGTGCCAGCACCCCATCCGGGACAGGGCGAGGGGAGCAGTTCTTC. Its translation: CASTPSGTGRGEQFF. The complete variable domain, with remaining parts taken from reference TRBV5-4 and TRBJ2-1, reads ETGVTQSPTHLIKTRGQQVTLRCSSQSGHNTVSWYQQALGQGPQFIFQYYREEENGRGNFPPRFSGLQFPNYSSELNVNALELDDSALYLCASTPSGTGRGEQFFGPGTRLTVL.

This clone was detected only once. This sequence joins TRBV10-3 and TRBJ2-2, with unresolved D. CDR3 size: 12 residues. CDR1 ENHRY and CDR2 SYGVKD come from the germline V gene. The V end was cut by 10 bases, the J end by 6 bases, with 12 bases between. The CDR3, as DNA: TGTGCCACCACATCCGTGTCCGGGGAGCTGTTTTTT. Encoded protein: CATTSVSGELFF.

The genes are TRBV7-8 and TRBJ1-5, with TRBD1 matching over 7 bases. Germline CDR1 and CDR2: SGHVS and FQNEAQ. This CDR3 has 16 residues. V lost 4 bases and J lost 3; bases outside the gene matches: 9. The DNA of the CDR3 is TGTGCCAGCAGCTCGTCAAACAGGGGTTTCAATCAGCCCCAGCATTTT. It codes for CASSSSNRGFNQPQHF.

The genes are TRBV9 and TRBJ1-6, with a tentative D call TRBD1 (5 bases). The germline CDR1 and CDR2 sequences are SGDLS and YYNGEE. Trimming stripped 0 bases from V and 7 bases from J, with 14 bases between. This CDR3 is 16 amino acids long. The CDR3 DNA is TGTGCCAGCAGCGTAGGAGTAACAGGCCCAAATTCACCCCTCCACTTT. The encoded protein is CASSVGVTGPNSPLHF.

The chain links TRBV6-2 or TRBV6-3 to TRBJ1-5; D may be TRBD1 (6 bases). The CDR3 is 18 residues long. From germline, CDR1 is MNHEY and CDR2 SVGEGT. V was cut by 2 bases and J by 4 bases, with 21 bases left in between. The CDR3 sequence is CASSYGLGAGQSNQPQHF. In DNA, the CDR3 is TGTGCCAGCAGTTACGGATTAGGGGCCGGACAGAGTAATCAGCCCCAGCATTTT.

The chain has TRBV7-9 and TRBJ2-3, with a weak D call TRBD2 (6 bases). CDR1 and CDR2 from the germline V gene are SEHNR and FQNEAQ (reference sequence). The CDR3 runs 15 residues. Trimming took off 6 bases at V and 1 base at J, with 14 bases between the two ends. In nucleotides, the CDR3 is TGTGCCAGCAGTCTCTTAGCGGAGCGCACAGATACGCAGTATTTT. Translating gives CASSLLAERTDTQYF.

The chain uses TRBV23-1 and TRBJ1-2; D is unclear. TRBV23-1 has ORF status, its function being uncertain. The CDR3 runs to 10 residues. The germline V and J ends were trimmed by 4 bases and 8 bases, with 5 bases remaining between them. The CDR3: CASSPQGYTF. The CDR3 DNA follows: TGCGCCAGCAGTCCGCAGGGCTACACCTTC.

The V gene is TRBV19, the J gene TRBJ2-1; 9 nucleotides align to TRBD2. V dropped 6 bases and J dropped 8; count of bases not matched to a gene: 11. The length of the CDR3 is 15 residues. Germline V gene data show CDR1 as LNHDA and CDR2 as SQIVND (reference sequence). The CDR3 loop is CASRPRAGGPDEQFF. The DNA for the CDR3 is TGTGCCAGTAGGCCCAGAGCGGGGGGCCCCGATGAGCAGTTCTTC. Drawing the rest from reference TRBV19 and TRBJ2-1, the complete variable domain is DGGITQSPKYLFRKEGQNVTLSCEQNLNHDAMYWYRQDPGQGLRLIYYSQIVNDFQKGDIAEGYSVSREKKESFPLTVTSAQKNPTAFYLCASRPRAGGPDEQFFGPGTRLTVL.

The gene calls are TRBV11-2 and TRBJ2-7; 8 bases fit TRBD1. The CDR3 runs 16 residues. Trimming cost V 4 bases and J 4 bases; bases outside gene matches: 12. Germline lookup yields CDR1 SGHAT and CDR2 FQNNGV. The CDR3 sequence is CASSSISRRDRYEQYF. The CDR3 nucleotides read TGTGCCAGCAGCTCAATAAGCAGGCGGGACAGGTACGAGCAGTACTTC.

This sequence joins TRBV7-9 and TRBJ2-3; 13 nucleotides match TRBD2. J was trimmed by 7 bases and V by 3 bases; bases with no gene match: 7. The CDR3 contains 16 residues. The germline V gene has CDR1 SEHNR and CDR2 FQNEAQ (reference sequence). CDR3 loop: CASSFGLAGVSYTQYF. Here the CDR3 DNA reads TGTGCCAGCAGCTTTGGACTAGCGGGAGTATCTTATACGCAGTATTTT. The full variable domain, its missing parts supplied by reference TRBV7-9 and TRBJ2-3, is DTGVSQNPRHKITKRGQNVTFRCDPISEHNRLYWYRQTLGQGPEFLTYFQNEAQLEKSRLLSDRFSAERPKGSFSTLEIQRTEQGDSAMYLCASSFGLAGVSYTQYFGPGTRLTVL.

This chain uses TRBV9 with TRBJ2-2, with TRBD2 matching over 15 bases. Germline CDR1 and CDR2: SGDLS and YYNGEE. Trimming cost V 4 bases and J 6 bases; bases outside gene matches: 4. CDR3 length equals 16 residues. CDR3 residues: CASSPRTSGGAGELFF. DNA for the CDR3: TGTGCCAGCAGCCCCCGGACTAGCGGGGGGGCCGGGGAGCTGTTTTTT.

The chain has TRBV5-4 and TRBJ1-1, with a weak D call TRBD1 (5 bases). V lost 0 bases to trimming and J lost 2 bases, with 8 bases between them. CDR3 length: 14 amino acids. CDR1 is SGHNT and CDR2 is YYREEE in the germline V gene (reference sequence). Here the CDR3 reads CASSLGGPNTEAFF. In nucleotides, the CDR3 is TGTGCCAGCAGCTTGGGGGGCCCCAACACTGAAGCTTTCTTT. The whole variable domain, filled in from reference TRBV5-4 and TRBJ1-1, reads ETGVTQSPTHLIKTRGQQVTLRCSSQSGHNTVSWYQQALGQGPQFIFQYYREEENGRGNFPPRFSGLQFPNYSSELNVNALELDDSALYLCASSLGGPNTEAFFGQGTRLTVV.

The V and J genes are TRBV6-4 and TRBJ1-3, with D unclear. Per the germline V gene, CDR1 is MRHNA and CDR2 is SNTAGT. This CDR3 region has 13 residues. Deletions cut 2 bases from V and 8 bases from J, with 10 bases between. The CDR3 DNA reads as TGTGCCAGCAGTGACCGGCCCGGGGACACCATATATTTT. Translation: CASSDRPGDTIYF.

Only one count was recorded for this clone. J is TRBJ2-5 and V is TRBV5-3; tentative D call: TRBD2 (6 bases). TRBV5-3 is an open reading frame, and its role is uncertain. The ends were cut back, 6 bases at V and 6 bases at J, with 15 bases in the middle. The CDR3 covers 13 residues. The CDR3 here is CARNPGGCKTQYF. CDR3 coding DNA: TGTGCCAGAAACCCTGGAGGGTGCAAGACCCAGTACTTC.

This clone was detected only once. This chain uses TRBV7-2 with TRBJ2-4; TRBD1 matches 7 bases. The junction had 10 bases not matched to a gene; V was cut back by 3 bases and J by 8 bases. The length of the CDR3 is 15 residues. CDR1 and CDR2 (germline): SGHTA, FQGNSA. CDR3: CASSFPTTGKDIQYF. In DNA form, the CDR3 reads TGTGCCAGCAGCTTCCCCACGACAGGGAAGGACATTCAGTACTTC.

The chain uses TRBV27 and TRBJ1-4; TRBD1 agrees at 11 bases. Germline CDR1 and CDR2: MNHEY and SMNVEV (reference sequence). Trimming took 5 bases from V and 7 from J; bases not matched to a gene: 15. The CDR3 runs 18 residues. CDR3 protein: CASSPMTLAGTGGEKLFF. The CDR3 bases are TGTGCCAGCAGTCCAATGACCCTCGCCGGGACAGGGGGTGAAAAACTGTTTTTT. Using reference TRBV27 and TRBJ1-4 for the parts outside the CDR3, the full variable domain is EAQVTQNPRYLITVTGKKLTVTCSQNMNHEYMSWYRQDPGLGLRQIYYSMNVEVTDKGDVPEGYKVSRKEKRNFPLILESPSPNQTSLYFCASSPMTLAGTGGEKLFFGSGTQLSVL.

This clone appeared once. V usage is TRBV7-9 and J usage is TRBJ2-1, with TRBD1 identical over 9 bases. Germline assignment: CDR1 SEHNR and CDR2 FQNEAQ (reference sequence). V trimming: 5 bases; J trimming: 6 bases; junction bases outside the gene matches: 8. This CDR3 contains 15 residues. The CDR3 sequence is CASSPGTGLSNEQFF. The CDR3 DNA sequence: TGTGCCAGCAGCCCTGGGACAGGGCTTAGCAATGAGCAGTTCTTC.

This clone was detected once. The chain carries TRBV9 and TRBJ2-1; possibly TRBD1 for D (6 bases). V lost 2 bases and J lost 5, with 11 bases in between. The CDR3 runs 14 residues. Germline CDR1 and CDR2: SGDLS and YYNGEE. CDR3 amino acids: CASSVIGGNNEQFF. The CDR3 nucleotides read TGTGCCAGCAGCGTTATAGGGGGTAACAATGAGCAGTTCTTC.

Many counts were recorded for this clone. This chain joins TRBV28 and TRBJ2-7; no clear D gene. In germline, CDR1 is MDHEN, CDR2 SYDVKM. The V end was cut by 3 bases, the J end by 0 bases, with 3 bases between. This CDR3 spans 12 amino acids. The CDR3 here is CASSFSSYEQYF. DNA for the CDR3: TGTGCCAGCAGTTTTAGCTCCTACGAGCAGTACTTC.

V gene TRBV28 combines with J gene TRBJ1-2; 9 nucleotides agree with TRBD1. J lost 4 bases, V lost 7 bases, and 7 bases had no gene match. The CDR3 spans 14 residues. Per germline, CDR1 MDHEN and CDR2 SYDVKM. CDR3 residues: CASTRDRGIYGYTF. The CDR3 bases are TGTGCCAGCACCCGAGACAGGGGGATCTATGGCTACACCTTC.